The next 30 T cell receptor beta chains were all read from a single sample in a study of response to subunit inactivated influenza vaccine. TCRdb re-called the RT-PCR reads through MiXCR, storing one row per CDR3 protein. The sample lists about 610,000 distinct CDR3 sequences, 14% occurring once. The sequenced sample was PBMCs from blood, obtained 12 days after vaccination. The receptors originated from a man aged 50 to 60 who received an inactivated influenza vaccine.

The chain couples TRBV29-1 to TRBJ1-5; TRBD1 aligns across 8 bases. Trimming removed 1 base from V and 3 bases from J; junction bases left unmatched: 11. Germline V lookup: CDR1 SQVTM, CDR2 ANQGSEA. The length of the CDR3 is 17 residues. This CDR3 is CSVEAPARGLANQPQHF. CDR3 in DNA: TGCAGCGTTGAAGCTCCGGCCAGGGGGCTTGCCAATCAGCCCCAGCATTTT.

The chain couples TRBV20-1 to TRBJ2-2, with no clear D. Germline values: CDR1 DFQATT, CDR2 SNEGSKA (reference sequence). V lost 3 bases to trimming and J lost 0 bases, with 8 bases between them. The CDR3 spans 14 residues. The CDR3 DNA is TGCAGTGCTAGCTTAAGGACGAACACCGGGGAGCTGTTTTTT. It specifies CSASLRTNTGELFF.

The CDR3 sequence: CASSARQEYTGELFF. CDR3 sequence (DNA): TGTGCCAGCAGCGCTCGACAGGAGTACACCGGGGAGCTGTTTTTT. This chain connects TRBV5-4 to TRBJ2-2; D possibly corresponds to TRBD1 (6 bases). CDR1 and CDR2 from the germline V gene are SGHNT and YYREEE (reference sequence). The CDR3 extends over 15 amino acids. The V and J ends lost 4 bases and 3 bases respectively, with 13 bases between them. The full variable domain, completed using reference TRBV5-4 and TRBJ2-2, is ETGVTQSPTHLIKTRGQQVTLRCSSQSGHNTVSWYQQALGQGPQFIFQYYREEENGRGNFPPRFSGLQFPNYSSELNVNALELDDSALYLCASSARQEYTGELFFGEGSRLTVL.

The chain has TRBV2 and TRBJ1-1, with D uncertain. The germline V and J ends were trimmed by 0 bases and 4 bases, with 9 bases remaining between them. The CDR3 spans 14 residues. Per the germline V gene, CDR1 is SNHLY and CDR2 is FYNNEI. CDR3 protein: CASSEAGRVTEAFF. For the CDR3, the DNA is TGTGCCAGCAGTGAAGCGGGAAGGGTCACTGAAGCTTTCTTT.

The V gene is TRBV7-6, the J gene TRBJ1-2, with D tentatively TRBD1 (5 bases). Trimming shortened V by 5 bases and J by 4 bases, and 14 bases separated the two germline ends. From germline, CDR1 is SGHVS and CDR2 FNYEAQ. CDR3 length: 14 amino acids. The CDR3 nucleotides read TGTGCCAGCAGCAAAAATCAGGGCGGCTATGGCTACACCTTC. It codes for CASSKNQGGYGYTF.

The rearrangement joins TRBV29-1 to TRBJ2-2; D gene uncertain. Germline V gene data show CDR1 as SQVTM and CDR2 as ANQGSEA. Trimming shortened V by 3 bases and J by 1 base, and 6 bases separated the two germline ends. The CDR3 totals 13 residues. The CDR3 region is CSVDRGNTGELFF. As DNA, the CDR3 is TGCAGCGTTGACCGAGGGAACACCGGGGAGCTGTTTTTT.

This clonotype was seen ten or more times. The chain is built from TRBV7-9 and TRBJ1-1; D ambiguous. Germline V gives CDR1 SEHNR, CDR2 FQNEAQ (reference sequence). The CDR3 sequence is 14 residues long. The V end lost 6 bases, the J end lost 0 bases, and 11 bases lay between the germline ends. CDR3 nucleotide sequence: TGTGCCAGCAGTCCTCTGGGGATGAACACTGAAGCTTTCTTT. It codes for CASSPLGMNTEAFF. The whole variable domain, remainder taken from reference TRBV7-9 and TRBJ1-1, is DTGVSQNPRHKITKRGQNVTFRCDPISEHNRLYWYRQTLGQGPEFLTYFQNEAQLEKSRLLSDRFSAERPKGSFSTLEIQRTEQGDSAMYLCASSPLGMNTEAFFGQGTRLTVV.

This clonotype was counted a few times. The rearrangement joins TRBV12-3 or TRBV12-4 to TRBJ2-2; weak D call: TRBD2 (6 bases). The CDR3 covers 14 residues. V lost 7 bases to trimming and J lost 4 bases, with 13 bases between them. The CDR3: CASKRASATGELFF. The CDR3 nucleotides are TGTGCCAGCAAAAGGGCTAGCGCCACCGGGGAGCTGTTTTTT.

This clonotype was observed a handful of times. The chain is built from TRBV11-1 and TRBJ2-5, with 7 bases fitting TRBD2. Trimming removed 8 bases from V and 5 bases from J; junction bases left unmatched: 23. The CDR3 spans 18 residues. Germline V gene data show CDR1 as SGHAT and CDR2 as FQDESV (reference sequence). CDR3 in DNA: TGTGCCAGCCGTCGTATCGGCTCGCGGCGGGAGTACGGGGAGACCCAGTACTTC. Translated: CASRRIGSRREYGETQYF.

A few counts support this clonotype. The rearrangement links TRBV12-3 or TRBV12-4 to TRBJ2-7; 10 nucleotides agree with TRBD1. The CDR3 has 17 amino acids. Trimming removed 6 bases from V and 0 bases from J; junction bases left unmatched: 11. The CDR3 nucleotides read TGTGCCAGCAGCCCTCCGGCGGGACAGGGGCCCTCCTACGAGCAGTACTTC. This encodes CASSPPAGQGPSYEQYF.

The CDR3 nucleotides are TGCGCCAGCAGTGAGCGACCGCTCTCCTACAATGAGCAGTTCTTC. Translating gives CASSERPLSYNEQFF. The chain recombines TRBV10-1 with TRBJ2-1, with unresolved D. Germline CDR1 reads WNHNN; CDR2 reads SYGVQD (reference sequence). The CDR3 is 15 residues long. Between the trimmed V and J ends, which lost 2 bases and 0 bases, there was a span of 8 bases.

In this sample, this clonotype turned up a few times. The chain couples TRBV20-1 to TRBJ1-3; 8 bases fit TRBD1. V was pared by 3 bases and J by 5 bases, with 6 bases of the junction left unmatched. CDR3 length equals 14 residues. The V gene's germline CDR1 is DFQATT and CDR2 SNEGSKA (reference sequence). CDR3 nucleotide sequence: TGCAGTGCTAGTGGCCGACAGGGGCGAAACACCATATATTTT. Its protein product is CSASGRQGRNTIYF.

This clonotype was detected only a few times. The chain is built from TRBV18 and TRBJ2-5, with a weak D call TRBD1 (5 bases). CDR1 is KGHSH and CDR2 is LQKENI in the germline V gene. Trimming shortened V by 6 bases and J by 2 bases, and 13 bases separated the two germline ends. This CDR3 is built from 14 residues. CDR3 in DNA: TGTGCCAGCTCCAAATCCGGACAACAAGAGACCCAGTACTTC. Its protein product is CASSKSGQQETQYF.

The rearrangement uses TRBV5-1 and TRBJ2-3; no clear D gene. The V and J ends lost 10 bases and 6 bases respectively, with 6 bases between them. CDR3 length: 9 residues. Germline assignment: CDR1 SGHRS and CDR2 YFSETQ. The CDR3 sequence is CADGDTQYF. The CDR3 region has the DNA TGCGCCGATGGCGATACGCAGTATTTT. The entire variable domain, with the rest obtained from reference TRBV5-1 and TRBJ2-3, is as follows: KAGVTQTPRYLIKTRGQQVTLSCSPISGHRSVSWYQQTPGQGLQFLFEYFSETQRNKGNFPGRFSGRQFSNSRSEMNVSTLELGDSALYLCADGDTQYFGPGTRLTVL.

This clonotype has more than one count but fewer than ten. V gene TRBV29-1 combines with J gene TRBJ2-3, with D maybe TRBD2 (5 bases). Germline V CDR1 and CDR2: SQVTM, ANQGSEA. V was shortened by 7 bases and J by 2 bases, with 16 bases between the two germline ends. The CDR3 is 14 residues long. CDR3 nucleotides: TGCAGCGGGCGGCTAGCTGGAATCACAGATACGCAGTATTTT. Its translation is CSGRLAGITDTQYF.

There are a few counts of this clonotype. The chain uses TRBV5-1 and TRBJ2-1; TRBD1 is a possible D gene (5 bases). With 1 base removed from V and 5 bases from J, the gap between germline ends came to 10 bases. In germline, CDR1 is SGHRS, CDR2 YFSETQ. The CDR3 spans 14 residues. The CDR3 reads CASSLYSGNNEQFF. The CDR3 nucleotides read TGCGCCAGCAGCTTGTATTCAGGGAACAATGAGCAGTTCTTC.

The chain has TRBV7-9 and TRBJ2-5; maybe TRBD2 (6 bases). The germline CDR1 and CDR2 sequences are SEHNR and FQNEAQ (reference sequence). V was clipped by 5 bases and J by 1 base, with 14 bases between them. The CDR3 runs to 15 residues. The CDR3 here is CASSRGRGLQETQYF. CDR3 DNA sequence: TGTGCCAGCAGCAGGGGCCGGGGACTCCAAGAGACCCAGTACTTC.

The rearrangement links TRBV5-6 to TRBJ2-3; 10 bases match TRBD1. The germline gives CDR1 SGHDT, CDR2 YYEEEE. This CDR3 is 14 amino acids long. With 4 bases clipped from V and 4 bases from J, the junction kept 3 bases outside the gene matches. The CDR3 loop is CASSHGTGADTQYF. CDR3 DNA: TGTGCCAGCAGCCACGGGACAGGGGCAGATACGCAGTATTTT.

J is TRBJ2-7 and V is TRBV12-3 or TRBV12-4; weak D call: TRBD2 (5 bases). V was shortened by 1 base and J by 2 bases, with 12 bases between the two germline ends. The CDR3 is made up of 15 amino acids. The CDR3 nucleotides are TGTGCCAGCAGTTTAGGCGGCGGGCTCGCCTACGAGCAGTACTTC. Amino acids: CASSLGGGLAYEQYF.

The J gene is TRBJ2-5, the V gene TRBV29-1; 7 bases are shared with TRBD2. Trimming took 3 bases from V and 5 from J; bases not matched to a gene: 3. Per the germline V gene, CDR1 is SQVTM and CDR2 is ANQGSEA. The CDR3 runs to 12 residues. CDR3 region: CSVDVGRETQYF. The CDR3 DNA is TGCAGCGTTGATGTCGGGAGGGAGACCCAGTACTTC. Based on the CDR3 plus reference TRBV29-1 and TRBJ2-5, the full variable domain is SAVISQKPSRDICQRGTSLTIQCQVDSQVTMMFWYRQQPGQSLTLIATANQGSEATYESGFVIDKFPISRPNLTFSTLTVSNMSPEDSSIYLCSVDVGRETQYFGPGTRLLVL.

This clonotype has a handful of counts. CDR3 coding DNA: TGTGCCAGCAGTCGTTCCGGGACTGGACTCACAGATACGCAGTATTTT. Protein product: CASSRSGTGLTDTQYF. V gene TRBV6-2 or TRBV6-3 combines with J gene TRBJ2-3, with TRBD2 as a possible D gene (6 bases). This CDR3 contains 16 residues. The germline CDR1 and CDR2 sequences are MNHEY and SVGEGT. The ends were cut back, 5 bases at V and 2 bases at J, with 17 bases in the middle.

In this sample, this clonotype turned up a few times. V gene TRBV12-3 or TRBV12-4 combines with J gene TRBJ2-3, with TRBD2 matching over 12 bases. The CDR3 runs to 18 residues. V shed 5 bases and J 2 bases; nucleotides not matched to a gene: 11. The CDR3 nucleotides are TGTGCCAGCAGTGGGGGACTAGCGGGCTCGGCTATCACAGATACGCAGTATTTT. This sequence encodes CASSGGLAGSAITDTQYF.

This clonotype has ten or more counts. A read error may produce the germline difference seen at one junction end. The chain recombines TRBV4-3 with TRBJ1-1, with 9 bases that match TRBD1. The germline V gene has CDR1 LGHNA and CDR2 YSLEER. CDR3 length: 14 amino acids. This CDR3 is CASSQDRGNTEAFF. The CDR3 coding sequence is TGTGCCAGCAGCCAGGACAGGGGGAACACTGAAGCTTTCTTT.

This clonotype was counted a few times. The chain recombines TRBV4-2 with TRBJ1-6; tentative D call: TRBD1 (5 bases). This CDR3 region has 15 residues. Trimming removed 0 bases at V and 7 bases at J, with 10 bases between. Germline CDR1 and CDR2: LGHNA and YNFKEQ. CDR3 residues: CASSQDTGSNSPLHF. The CDR3 DNA follows: TGTGCCAGCAGCCAAGATACAGGTTCGAATTCACCCCTCCACTTT.

On this clonotype: Sequence at one end of the junction differs from germline and may be a read error. V and J are TRBV12-3 or TRBV12-4 and TRBJ2-1, with 10 bases fitting TRBD2. The CDR3 has 15 amino acids. The CDR3 DNA reads as TGTGTCAGCAGGCGCTCAGCGGGAGGGGGCAATGAGCAGTTCTTC. Translating gives CVSRRSAGGGNEQFF.

This clonotype has ten or more counts. CDR3 region: CASSLAPGGVTEAFF. CDR3 sequence (DNA): TGTGCCAGCAGCTTGGCCCCGGGGGGAGTGACTGAAGCTTTCTTT. This sequence joins TRBV5-5 and TRBJ1-1, with TRBD1 as a possible D gene (5 bases). Between the trimmed V and J ends, which lost 0 bases and 5 bases, there was a span of 14 bases. Looked up from germline, CDR1 is SGHKS and CDR2 is YYEKEE (reference sequence). The CDR3 totals 15 residues.

This clonotype was seen more than once but under ten times. The chain carries TRBV6-1 and TRBJ1-3; D is uncertain. V was pared by 8 bases and J by 2 bases, with 10 bases between. Germline V gene lookup returns CDR1 MNHNS and CDR2 SASEGT. The CDR3 extends over 13 amino acids. CDR3 sequence reads: CASSVATGNTIYF. The DNA of the CDR3 is TGTGCCAGCTCAGTTGCGACTGGAAACACCATATATTTT.

This clonotype was counted a few times. The chain uses TRBV12-3 or TRBV12-4 and TRBJ1-1; no definite D call. CDR3 length equals 13 residues. Trimming left V 3 bases short and J 3 bases short, with 8 bases between. The CDR3 is CASSFMVDTEAFF. The CDR3 nucleotides are TGTGCCAGCAGTTTCATGGTGGACACTGAAGCTTTCTTT.

This clonotype was seen a handful of times. The chain uses TRBV9 and TRBJ2-1; 13 bases map to TRBD2. The germline V gene encodes CDR1 SGDLS and CDR2 YYNGEE. The CDR3 loop spans 15 amino acids. V dropped 4 bases and J dropped 8; count of bases not matched to a gene: 6. CDR3 sequence reads: CASSPIGLAGDEQFF. CDR3 in DNA: TGTGCCAGCAGCCCGATAGGACTAGCGGGAGATGAGCAGTTCTTC.

This clonotype came up many times. The genes are TRBV4-3 and TRBJ2-3; TRBD2 matches 8 bases. This CDR3 spans 16 amino acids. CDR1 and CDR2 from the germline V gene are LGHNA and YSLEER. V was clipped by 0 bases and J by 4 bases; unmatched bases: 6. In nucleotides, the CDR3 is TGCGCCAGCAGCCAAGATTTCGGAGCGGGAGCAGATACGCAGTATTTT. Amino acids: CASSQDFGAGADTQYF.